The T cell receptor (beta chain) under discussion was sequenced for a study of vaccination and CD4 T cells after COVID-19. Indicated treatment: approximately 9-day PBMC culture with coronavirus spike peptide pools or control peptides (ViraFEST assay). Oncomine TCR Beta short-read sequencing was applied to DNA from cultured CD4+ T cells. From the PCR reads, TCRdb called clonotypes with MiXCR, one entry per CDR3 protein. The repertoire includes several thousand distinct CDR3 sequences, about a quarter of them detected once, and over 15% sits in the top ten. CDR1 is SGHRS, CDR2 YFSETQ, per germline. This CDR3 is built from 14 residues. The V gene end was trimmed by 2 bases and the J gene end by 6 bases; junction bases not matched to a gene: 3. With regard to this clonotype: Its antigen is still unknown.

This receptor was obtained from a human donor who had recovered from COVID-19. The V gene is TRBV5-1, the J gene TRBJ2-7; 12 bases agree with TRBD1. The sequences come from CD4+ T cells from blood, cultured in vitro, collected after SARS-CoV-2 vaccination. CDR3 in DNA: TGCGCCAGCAGCTTTGGGACAGGGGGCCTCGAGCAGTACTTC. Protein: CASSFGTGGLEQYF.